Following are 4 T cell receptor beta chains from one sample sequenced in a study of T cell changes during pregnancy in multiple sclerosis. The method was immunoSEQ multiplex PCR; TCRdb's version includes in-frame clones alone and lacks a portion of them. The sample carries approximately 88,000 clones, over 80% recorded once. Sequenced material: peripheral blood, taken in the first trimester of pregnancy. The origin of the receptors is a female donor with multiple sclerosis, enrolled in a pregnancy study.

V usage is TRBV6-1 and J usage is TRBJ1-6; TRBD1 is a possible D gene (5 bases). V was clipped by 10 bases and J by 5 bases, with 18 bases between them. CDR3 length: 15 amino acids. Germline values: CDR1 MNHNS, CDR2 SASEGT. Here the CDR3 reads CATQPTVINNSPLHF. The DNA of the CDR3 is TGTGCCACCCAGCCGACAGTGATCAATAATTCACCCCTCCACTTT.

This sequence joins TRBV19 and TRBJ2-1; the D gene is possibly TRBD1 (6 bases). Trimming stripped 5 bases from V and 9 bases from J, with 20 bases between. Germline lookup yields CDR1 LNHDA and CDR2 SQIVND (reference sequence). The length of the CDR3 is 15 residues. This CDR3 is CASSLLTGTASEQFF. The CDR3 DNA is TGTGCCAGTAGTCTGTTGACAGGCACGGCCAGTGAGCAGTTCTTC.

J is TRBJ1-6 and V is TRBV6-5; the D gene is possibly TRBD1 (5 bases). This CDR3 is 16 amino acids long. V lost 1 base and J lost 6, with 13 bases in between. From germline, CDR1 is MNHEY and CDR2 SVGAGI. Written as DNA, the CDR3 is TGTGCCAGCAGTTACTTCGCAGGGTCCATTAATTCACCCCTCCACTTT. This encodes CASSYFAGSINSPLHF.

V gene TRBV19 combines with J gene TRBJ1-4; TRBD1 agrees at 7 bases. The CDR3 contains 15 residues. Germline V gene lookup returns CDR1 LNHDA and CDR2 SQIVND (reference sequence). After removal of 10 bases from V and 3 bases from J, the junction contained 11 bases not matched to a gene. DNA for the CDR3: TGTGCCACTAGCGCCGAGGGGGCGGCTAATGAAAAACTGTTTTTT. It specifies CATSAEGAANEKLFF.